The 32 T cell receptor beta chains listed next were all sequenced from one sample in a study of identical twins. TCRdb re-derived calls from the 5' RACE reads in MiXCR, one entry per CDR3 protein. The sample has hundreds of thousands of distinct CDR3 sequences; 5.5% to 6.5% are singletons. Sequences were obtained from naive T cells sorted from blood. These TCRs come from a man between 18 and 35 years old in good health.

The chain combines TRBV3-1 with TRBJ1-2, with D tentatively TRBD1 (5 bases). CDR3 size: 14 residues. CDR1 LGHDT and CDR2 YNNKEL come from the germline V gene (reference sequence). V lost 0 bases, J lost 8 bases, and 13 bases lay in between. The CDR3 DNA reads as TGTGCCAGCAGCCAAGACGGCAGGGATCGGGGCTACACCTTC. It encodes CASSQDGRDRGYTF.

The chain joins TRBV5-1 to TRBJ2-1, with D perhaps TRBD1 (6 bases). V was clipped by 1 base and J by 5 bases, with 13 bases between them. The CDR3 length is 15 residues. Germline values: CDR1 SGHRS, CDR2 YFSETQ. CDR3 loop: CASSLLGTPNNEQFF. As DNA, the CDR3 is TGCGCCAGCAGCTTGCTCGGGACACCTAACAATGAGCAGTTCTTC. Together with reference TRBV5-1 and TRBJ2-1, the CDR3 gives the full variable domain: KAGVTQTPRYLIKTRGQQVTLSCSPISGHRSVSWYQQTPGQGLQFLFEYFSETQRNKGNFPGRFSGRQFSNSRSEMNVSTLELGDSALYLCASSLLGTPNNEQFFGPGTRLTVL.

The rearrangement joins TRBV9 to TRBJ2-7; the D gene is possibly TRBD1 (6 bases). The V and J ends lost 2 bases and 6 bases respectively, with 15 bases between them. CDR3 size: 14 residues. Germline CDR1 reads SGDLS; CDR2 reads YYNGEE. Here the CDR3 reads CASSVHPTGPEQYF. CDR3 nucleotide sequence: TGTGCCAGCAGCGTCCACCCGACAGGTCCCGAGCAGTACTTC.

This clonotype showed up just a few times. The chain uses TRBV27 and TRBJ2-1; 7 positions agree with TRBD1. V was pared by 5 bases and J by 6 bases, with 4 bases of the junction left unmatched. CDR3 length: 13 residues. CDR1 and CDR2 (germline): MNHEY, SMNVEV (reference sequence). CDR3 residues: CASSITGANEQFF. DNA for the CDR3: TGTGCCAGCAGTATAACAGGGGCCAATGAGCAGTTCTTC.

This clonotype was observed at least ten times. The J gene is TRBJ2-7, the V gene TRBV28, with D uncertain. Trimming left V 5 bases short and J 0 bases short, with 11 bases between. This CDR3 comprises 14 residues. The germline V gene has CDR1 MDHEN and CDR2 SYDVKM. CDR3 residues: CASSESGSSYEQYF. The CDR3 coding sequence is TGTGCCAGCAGTGAATCCGGCAGCTCCTACGAGCAGTACTTC.

The CDR3 DNA sequence: TGTGCCAGCAGTGAAGCTCATGGGGCCAACGTCCTGACTTTC. It encodes CASSEAHGANVLTF. The chain employs TRBV2 and TRBJ2-6; no reliable D call. Germline CDR1 reads SNHLY; CDR2 reads FYNNEI. CDR3 length equals 14 residues. Trimming removed 0 bases at V and 3 bases at J, with 3 bases between.

In its sample, this clonotype was seen many times. CDR3 amino acids: CATSDSPGTSVLYNEQFF. The CDR3 DNA reads as TGTGCCACCAGTGATTCTCCCGGGACTAGCGTACTCTACAATGAGCAGTTCTTC. The chain uses TRBV24-1 and TRBJ2-1, with 10 positions matching TRBD2. CDR1 is KGHDR, CDR2 SFDVKD, per germline. Trimming at V came to 2 bases and at J to 3 bases, leaving 9 bases not matched to a gene. The CDR3 runs 18 residues.

In its sample, this clonotype was seen many times. The chain joins TRBV7-2 to TRBJ2-3; no reliable D call. This CDR3 is built from 17 residues. V was cut by 3 bases and J by 2 bases, with 18 bases left in between. Germline V gene data show CDR1 as SGHTA and CDR2 as FQGNSA. CDR3 sequence: CASSFMALGRDTDTQYF. CDR3 in DNA: TGTGCCAGCAGCTTTATGGCATTAGGAAGAGACACAGATACGCAGTATTTT.

This clonotype was detected many times. The rearrangement joins TRBV6-5 to TRBJ2-3; 11 nucleotides match TRBD1. CDR1 is MNHEY, CDR2 SVGAGI, per germline. J was trimmed by 3 bases and V by 0 bases; bases with no gene match: 8. This CDR3 region has 18 residues. The CDR3 DNA sequence: TGTGCCAGCAGTTACTCGGATCTTGGACAGGGGGCAACAGATACGCAGTATTTT. Translating it yields CASSYSDLGQGATDTQYF.

The CDR3 DNA reads as TGTGCCAGCAGTTTCGGGAGACATTCGGGCACTGAAGCTTTCTTT. This gives the protein CASSFGRHSGTEAFF. The chain is built from TRBV12-3 or TRBV12-4 and TRBJ1-1; D unclear. The CDR3 covers 15 residues. Trimming shortened V by 3 bases and J by 4 bases, and 15 bases separated the two germline ends.

This clonotype has a handful of counts. The chain links TRBV27 to TRBJ2-2, with D hard to call. Looked up from germline, CDR1 is MNHEY and CDR2 is SMNVEV (reference sequence). Trimming removed 3 bases at V and 2 bases at J, with 10 bases between. This CDR3 is 15 amino acids long. The CDR3 DNA sequence: TGTGCCAGCAGTTTGGGCAGCTATAACACCGGGGAGCTGTTTTTT. It specifies CASSLGSYNTGELFF.

V usage is TRBV12-3 or TRBV12-4 and J usage is TRBJ2-2; D unclear. V was cut by 3 bases and J by 4 bases, with 21 bases left in between. The CDR3 runs 18 residues. The CDR3 region has the DNA TGTGCCAGCAGTTTCCCTAAATCTAGGGCTTCGGGCACCGGGGAGCTGTTTTTT. Translation gives CASSFPKSRASGTGELFF.

The chain joins TRBV14 to TRBJ2-1; D possibly corresponds to TRBD2 (5 bases). The CDR3 runs to 13 residues. Germline CDR1 is SGHDN and CDR2 is FVKESK. Trimming stripped 0 bases from V and 9 bases from J, with 9 bases between. CDR3 residues: CASSQELGSEQFF. The DNA of the CDR3 is TGTGCCAGCAGCCAAGAACTAGGGAGTGAGCAGTTCTTC.

This clonotype has just a few counts. The CDR3 bases are TGTGCCATGGGAACAGCTGGAAACACCATATATTTT. Translating it yields CAMGTAGNTIYF. This chain uses TRBV10-3 with TRBJ1-3; D is unresolved. CDR1 is ENHRY, CDR2 SYGVKD, per germline. Between the trimmed V and J ends, which lost 9 bases and 2 bases, there was a span of 8 bases. This CDR3 is 12 amino acids long.

This clonotype showed up just a few times. V usage is TRBV24-1 and J usage is TRBJ2-1; 8 positions match TRBD1. The CDR3 loop spans 14 amino acids. Germline CDR1 and CDR2: KGHDR and SFDVKD. J lost 7 bases, V lost 10 bases, and 11 bases had no gene match. CDR3 amino acids: CATADRGILNEQFF. The CDR3 DNA is TGTGCCACGGCCGACAGGGGTATTCTTAATGAGCAGTTCTTC.

This clonotype was detected many times. The gene calls are TRBV29-1 and TRBJ2-3; no definite D call. Trimming cost V 2 bases and J 10 bases, with 13 bases left between them. Germline CDR1 reads SQVTM; CDR2 reads ANQGSEA. The CDR3 spans 12 residues. CDR3 amino acids: CSVELPRGAQYF. The CDR3 nucleotides are TGCAGCGTTGAACTACCCCGCGGTGCGCAGTATTTT.

This rearrangement joins TRBV3-1 to TRBJ2-1, with D maybe TRBD2 (5 bases). Germline values: CDR1 LGHDT, CDR2 YNNKEL (reference sequence). The CDR3 totals 16 residues. V lost 6 bases, J lost 1 base, and 16 bases lay in between. CDR3 DNA: TGTGCCAGCAGTCTAGCTTTTGGATCATCCTACAATGAGCAGTTCTTC. Translated, it gives CASSLAFGSSYNEQFF.

At least ten counts were recorded for this clonotype. The gene calls are TRBV10-2 and TRBJ2-1; D perhaps matches TRBD1 (5 bases). Per the germline V gene, CDR1 is WSHSY and CDR2 is SAAADI. Trimming shortened V by 6 bases and J by 0 bases, and 9 bases separated the two germline ends. The CDR3 runs 14 residues. The CDR3 loop reads CASRTVSSYNEQFF. The CDR3, as DNA: TGCGCCAGCAGGACAGTGAGCTCCTACAATGAGCAGTTCTTC.

The chain couples TRBV6-5 to TRBJ2-5; D ambiguous. The germline V and J ends were trimmed by 2 bases and 5 bases, with 6 bases remaining between them. Germline V gene data show CDR1 as MNHEY and CDR2 as SVGAGI. The CDR3 loop spans 12 amino acids. The CDR3 bases are TGTGCCAGCAGTTACCCAAAGGAGACCCAGTACTTC. This codes for CASSYPKETQYF.

This clonotype was observed at least ten times. The chain has TRBV6-2 or TRBV6-3 and TRBJ2-7; D is perhaps TRBD1 or TRBD2 (6 bases each). V was shortened by 5 bases and J by 5 bases, with 13 bases between the two germline ends. CDR3 length: 13 amino acids. Germline V gene data show CDR1 as MNHEY and CDR2 as SVGEGT. The CDR3 sequence is CASSRGPYHEQYF. The CDR3 DNA reads TGTGCCAGCAGTCGGGGGCCTTACCACGAGCAGTACTTC.

Ten or more counts support this clonotype. This chain connects TRBV5-1 to TRBJ1-1; no definite D call. Trimming took off 7 bases at V and 2 bases at J, with 15 bases between the two ends. The CDR3 has 14 amino acids. Germline lookup yields CDR1 SGHRS and CDR2 YFSETQ. Written as DNA, the CDR3 is TGCGCCAGCCAATCTCTCGACACCAACACTGAAGCTTTCTTT. Encoded protein: CASQSLDTNTEAFF.

This clonotype has ten or more counts. The rearrangement joins TRBV24-1 to TRBJ1-5; D uncertain. Germline V gene sequence: CDR1 KGHDR, CDR2 SFDVKD. The CDR3 loop spans 15 amino acids. V was shortened by 4 bases and J by 2 bases, with 11 bases between the two germline ends. CDR3 sequence (DNA): TGTGCCACCAGTGAGTCCGGGGTGGGCAATCAGCCCCAGCATTTT. As protein: CATSESGVGNQPQHF.

This clonotype was observed many times. The V call is TRBV5-1, the J call TRBJ2-7, with TRBD2 identical over 7 bases. Germline lookup yields CDR1 SGHRS and CDR2 YFSETQ. This CDR3 region has 15 residues. V gave up 0 bases and J gave up 4 bases; unmatched junction bases: 7. CDR3 sequence reads: CASSLVSGGTYEQYF. CDR3 sequence (DNA): TGCGCCAGCAGCTTGGTATCGGGAGGAACGTACGAGCAGTACTTC.

The chain joins TRBV9 to TRBJ2-5; D possibly corresponds to TRBD2 (6 bases). Trimming shortened V by 0 bases and J by 1 base, and 13 bases separated the two germline ends. CDR3 size: 16 residues. Germline CDR1 and CDR2: SGDLS and YYNGEE. The CDR3 DNA sequence: TGTGCCAGCAGCGTAGCCGGAGGGGCCTCCCAAGAGACCCAGTACTTC. As protein: CASSVAGGASQETQYF. Full variable domain (rest looked up from reference TRBV9 and TRBJ2-5): DSGVTQTPKHLITATGQRVTLRCSPRSGDLSVYWYQQSLDQGLQFLIQYYNGEERAKGNILERFSAQQFPDLHSELNLSSLELGDSALYFCASSVAGGASQETQYFGPGTRLLVL.

This clonotype was seen repeatedly, ten times or more. The V gene is TRBV7-2, the J gene TRBJ1-5, with D hard to call. V shed 5 bases and J shed 3 bases, with 11 bases lying between them. CDR1 SGHTA and CDR2 FQGNSA come from the germline V gene. CDR3 size: 14 residues. As DNA, the CDR3 is TGTGCCAGCAGCAAAGGAGTAAACAATCAGCCCCAGCATTTT. It yields the protein CASSKGVNNQPQHF.

This clonotype was detected only a few times. The V gene is TRBV29-1, the J gene TRBJ1-2; D uncertain. This CDR3 is 13 amino acids long. V was trimmed by 3 bases and J by 3 bases, leaving 11 bases between them. CDR1 SQVTM and CDR2 ANQGSEA come from the germline V gene. The CDR3 DNA reads TGCAGCGTTGACTCCCCCGACCACTATGGCTACACCTTC. It is translated as CSVDSPDHYGYTF. Based on the CDR3 plus reference TRBV29-1 and TRBJ1-2, the full variable domain is SAVISQKPSRDICQRGTSLTIQCQVDSQVTMMFWYRQQPGQSLTLIATANQGSEATYESGFVIDKFPISRPNLTFSTLTVSNMSPEDSSIYLCSVDSPDHYGYTFGSGTRLTVV.

This clonotype was seen repeatedly, ten times or more. The V and J genes are TRBV5-1 and TRBJ1-1; no definite D call. The CDR3 consists of 14 residues. The V end was cut by 0 bases, the J end by 3 bases, with 9 bases between. Per germline, CDR1 SGHRS and CDR2 YFSETQ. The CDR3: CASSLAPRDTEAFF. The CDR3 DNA follows: TGCGCCAGCAGCTTGGCCCCTCGGGACACTGAAGCTTTCTTT.

A single count supports this clonotype. This rearrangement joins TRBV20-1 to TRBJ2-1; D remains ambiguous. The germline CDR1 and CDR2 sequences are DFQATT and SNEGSKA (reference sequence). V lost 8 bases and J 8 bases, leaving 16 bases between the germline ends. CDR3 length equals 12 residues. The DNA for the CDR3 is TGCAGTTTACCCCTTCGCAGGCATGAGCAGTTCTTC. Protein product: CSLPLRRHEQFF.

Ten or more counts support this clonotype. The CDR3 bases are TGCAGTGTCACGGGGGAGAGAGAGACCCAGTACTTC. It encodes CSVTGERETQYF. This chain connects TRBV20-1 to TRBJ2-5; perhaps TRBD2 as D (6 bases). CDR1 is DFQATT and CDR2 is SNEGSKA in the germline V gene (reference sequence). The CDR3 has 12 residues. Trimming took off 7 bases at V and 4 bases at J, with 13 bases between the two ends.

The sample holds many counts of this clonotype. This sequence joins TRBV5-1 and TRBJ1-1; D unclear. The V and J ends lost 2 bases and 8 bases respectively, with 7 bases between them. This CDR3 has 11 residues. The germline V gene encodes CDR1 SGHRS and CDR2 YFSETQ. CDR3 nucleotide sequence: TGCGCCAGCAGCTTTGCGGAAGAAGCTTTCTTT. Its translation: CASSFAEEAFF.

This clonotype was seen a few times. The genes are TRBV7-7 and TRBJ2-7; 10 nucleotides match TRBD2. The V segment lost 4 bases and the J segment 7 bases; nucleotides outside the gene matches: 7. The CDR3 has 14 residues. The germline V gene encodes CDR1 SSHAT and CDR2 FNYEAQ (reference sequence). CDR3 region: CASSSTLAGVEQYV. CDR3 DNA sequence: TGTGCCAGCAGCTCAACCCTAGCGGGAGTAGAGCAGTACGTC.

The rearrangement joins TRBV12-5 to TRBJ2-5; D is possibly TRBD1 (6 bases). V dropped 1 base and J dropped 3 bases, with 15 bases sitting between them. CDR3 length equals 16 residues. Germline assignment: CDR1 LGHNT and CDR2 FRNRAP. The CDR3 protein is CASGLGPGTNEETQYF. The CDR3 coding sequence is TGTGCTAGTGGTTTGGGCCCCGGGACAAATGAAGAGACCCAGTACTTC.